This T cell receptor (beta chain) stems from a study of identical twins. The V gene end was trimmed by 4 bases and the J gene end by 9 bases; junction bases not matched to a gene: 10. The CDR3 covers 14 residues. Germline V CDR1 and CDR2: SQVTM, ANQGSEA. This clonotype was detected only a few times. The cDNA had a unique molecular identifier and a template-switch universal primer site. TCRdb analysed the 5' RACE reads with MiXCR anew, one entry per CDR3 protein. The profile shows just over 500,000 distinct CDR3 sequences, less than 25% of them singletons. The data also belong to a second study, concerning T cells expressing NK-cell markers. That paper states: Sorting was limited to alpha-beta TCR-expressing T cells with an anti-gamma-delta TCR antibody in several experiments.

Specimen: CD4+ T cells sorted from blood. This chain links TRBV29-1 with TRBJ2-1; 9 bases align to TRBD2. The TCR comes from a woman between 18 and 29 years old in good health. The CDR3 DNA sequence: TGCAGCGTTGGGTTCGGCGGGAGGGCCTCTGAGCAGTTCTTC. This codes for CSVGFGGRASEQFF.